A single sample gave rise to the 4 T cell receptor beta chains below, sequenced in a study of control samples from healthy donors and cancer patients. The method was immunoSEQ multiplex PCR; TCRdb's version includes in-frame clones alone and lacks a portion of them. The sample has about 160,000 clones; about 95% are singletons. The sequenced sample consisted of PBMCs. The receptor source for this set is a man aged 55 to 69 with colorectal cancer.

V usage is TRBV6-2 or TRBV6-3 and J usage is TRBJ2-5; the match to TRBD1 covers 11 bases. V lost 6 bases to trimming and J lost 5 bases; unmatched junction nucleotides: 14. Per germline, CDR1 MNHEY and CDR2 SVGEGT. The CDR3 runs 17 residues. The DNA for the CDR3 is TGTGCCAGCAGCCCTGCCATGGGACAGGGGGGGTGGGAGACCCAGTACTTC. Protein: CASSPAMGQGGWETQYF.

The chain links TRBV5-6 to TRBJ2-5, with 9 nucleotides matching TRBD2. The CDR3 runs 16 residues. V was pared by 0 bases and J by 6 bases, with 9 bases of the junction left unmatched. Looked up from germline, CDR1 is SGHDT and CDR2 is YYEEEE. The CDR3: CASSLEARGGPQTQYF. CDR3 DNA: TGTGCCAGCAGCTTGGAGGCGCGGGGGGGCCCTCAGACCCAGTACTTC.

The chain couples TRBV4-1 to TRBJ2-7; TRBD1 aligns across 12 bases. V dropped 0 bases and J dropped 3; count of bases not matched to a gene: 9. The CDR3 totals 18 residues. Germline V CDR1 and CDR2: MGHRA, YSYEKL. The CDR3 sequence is CASSQDRDRGLENYEQYF. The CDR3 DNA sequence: TGCGCCAGCAGCCAAGATAGGGACAGGGGGCTCGAAAACTACGAGCAGTACTTC.

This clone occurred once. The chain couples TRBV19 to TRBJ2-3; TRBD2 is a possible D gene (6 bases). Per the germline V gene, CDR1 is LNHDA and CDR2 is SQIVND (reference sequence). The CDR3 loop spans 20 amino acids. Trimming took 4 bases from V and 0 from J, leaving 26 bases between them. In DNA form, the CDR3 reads TGTGCCAGTAGTAAGTCGGGCGCTAGAGGCGCGGGGCTAAGCACAGATACGCAGTATTTT. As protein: CASSKSGARGAGLSTDTQYF.